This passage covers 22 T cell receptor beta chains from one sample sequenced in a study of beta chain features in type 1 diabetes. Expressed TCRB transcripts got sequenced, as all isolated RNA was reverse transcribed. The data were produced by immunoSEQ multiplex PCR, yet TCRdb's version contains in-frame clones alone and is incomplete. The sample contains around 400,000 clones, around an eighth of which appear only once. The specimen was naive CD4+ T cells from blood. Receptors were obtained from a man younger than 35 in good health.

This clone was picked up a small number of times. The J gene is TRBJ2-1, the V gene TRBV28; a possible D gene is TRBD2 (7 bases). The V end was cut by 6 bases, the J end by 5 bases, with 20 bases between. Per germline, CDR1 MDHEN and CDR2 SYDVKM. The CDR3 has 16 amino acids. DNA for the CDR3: TGTGCCAGCAGGGGGGGCGGGGCTAGCGGTCACAATGAGCAGTTCTTC. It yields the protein CASRGGGASGHNEQFF.

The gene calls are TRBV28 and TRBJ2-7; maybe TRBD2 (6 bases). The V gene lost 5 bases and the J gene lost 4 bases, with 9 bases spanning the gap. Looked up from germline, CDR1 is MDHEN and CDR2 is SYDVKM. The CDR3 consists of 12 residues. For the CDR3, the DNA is TGTGCCAGCAGTCGCGGGGCATACGAGCAGTACTTC. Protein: CASSRGAYEQYF. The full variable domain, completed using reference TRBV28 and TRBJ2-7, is DVKVTQSSRYLVKRTGEKVFLECVQDMDHENMFWYRQDPGLGLRLIYFSYDVKMKEKGDIPEGYSVSREKKERFSLILESASTNQTSMYLCASSRGAYEQYFGPGTRLTVT.

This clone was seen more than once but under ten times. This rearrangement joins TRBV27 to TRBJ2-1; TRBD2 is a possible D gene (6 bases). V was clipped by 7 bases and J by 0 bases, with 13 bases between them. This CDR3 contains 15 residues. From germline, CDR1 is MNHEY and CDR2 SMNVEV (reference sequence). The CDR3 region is CASNWAGGSYNEQFF. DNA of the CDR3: TGTGCCAGCAACTGGGCCGGGGGCTCCTACAATGAGCAGTTCTTC.

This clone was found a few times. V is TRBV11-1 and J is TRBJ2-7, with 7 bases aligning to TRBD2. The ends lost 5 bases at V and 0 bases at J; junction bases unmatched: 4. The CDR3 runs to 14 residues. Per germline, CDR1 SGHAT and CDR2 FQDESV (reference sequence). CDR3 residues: CASSDREVSYEQYF. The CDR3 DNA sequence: TGTGCCAGCAGCGACCGGGAGGTCTCCTACGAGCAGTACTTC.

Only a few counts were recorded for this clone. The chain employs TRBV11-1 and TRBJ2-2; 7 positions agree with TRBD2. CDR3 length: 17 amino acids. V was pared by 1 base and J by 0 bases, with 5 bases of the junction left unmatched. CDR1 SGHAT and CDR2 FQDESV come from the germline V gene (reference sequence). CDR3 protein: CASSLEGLAANTGELFF. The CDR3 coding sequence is TGTGCCAGCAGCTTAGAAGGGCTAGCGGCGAACACCGGGGAGCTGTTTTTT.

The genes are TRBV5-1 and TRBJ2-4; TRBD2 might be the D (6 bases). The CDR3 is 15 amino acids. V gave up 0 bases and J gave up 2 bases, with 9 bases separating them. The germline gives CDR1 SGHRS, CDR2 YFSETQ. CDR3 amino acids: CASSLAGVTKNIQYF. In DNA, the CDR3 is TGCGCCAGCAGCTTGGCGGGGGTGACCAAAAACATTCAGTACTTC. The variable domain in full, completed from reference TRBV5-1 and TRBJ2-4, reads KAGVTQTPRYLIKTRGQQVTLSCSPISGHRSVSWYQQTPGQGLQFLFEYFSETQRNKGNFPGRFSGRQFSNSRSEMNVSTLELGDSALYLCASSLAGVTKNIQYFGAGTRLSVL.

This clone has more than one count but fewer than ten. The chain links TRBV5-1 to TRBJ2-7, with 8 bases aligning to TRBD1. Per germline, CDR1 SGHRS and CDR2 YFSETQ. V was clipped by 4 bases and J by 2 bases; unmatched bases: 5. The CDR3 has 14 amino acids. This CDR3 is CASSTGQAPYEQYF. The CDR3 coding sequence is TGCGCCAGCAGCACGGGACAGGCACCCTACGAGCAGTACTTC.

For the CDR3, the DNA is TGTGCCATCAGTTGGGGACAGGGTGGCTACGAGCAGTACTTC. Translation gives CAISWGQGGYEQYF. This chain uses TRBV10-3 with TRBJ2-7; 9 bases line up with TRBD1. V dropped 5 bases and J dropped 3; count of bases not matched to a gene: 5. CDR3 size: 14 residues. Germline CDR1 and CDR2: ENHRY and SYGVKD.

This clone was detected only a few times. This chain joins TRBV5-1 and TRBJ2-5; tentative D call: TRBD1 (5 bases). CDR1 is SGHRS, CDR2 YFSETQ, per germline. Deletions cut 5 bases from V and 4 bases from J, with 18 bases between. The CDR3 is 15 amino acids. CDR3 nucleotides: TGCGCCAGCAGGTCTACAGGTACGACCGGAGAGACCCAGTACTTC. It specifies CASRSTGTTGETQYF.

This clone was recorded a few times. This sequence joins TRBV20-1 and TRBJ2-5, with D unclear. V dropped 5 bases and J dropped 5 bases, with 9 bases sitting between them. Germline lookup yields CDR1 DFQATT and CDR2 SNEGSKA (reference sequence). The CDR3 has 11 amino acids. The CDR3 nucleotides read TGCAGTGCTGTCACGAGGGAGACCCAGTACTTC. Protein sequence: CSAVTRETQYF.

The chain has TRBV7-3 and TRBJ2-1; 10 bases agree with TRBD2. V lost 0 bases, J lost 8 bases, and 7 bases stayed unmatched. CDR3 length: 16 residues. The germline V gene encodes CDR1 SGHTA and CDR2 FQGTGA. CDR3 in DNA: TGTGCCAGCAGCTTAACGTCTAGCGGGAGTTTCGATGAGCAGTTCTTC. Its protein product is CASSLTSSGSFDEQFF.

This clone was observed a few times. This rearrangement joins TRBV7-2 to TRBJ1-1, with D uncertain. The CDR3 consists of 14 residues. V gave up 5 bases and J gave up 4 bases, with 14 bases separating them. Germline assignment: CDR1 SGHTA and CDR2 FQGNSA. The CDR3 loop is CASSLGMWATEAFF. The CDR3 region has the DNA TGTGCCAGCAGCCTAGGGATGTGGGCCACTGAAGCTTTCTTT.

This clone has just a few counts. CDR3 protein: CASSYRGRAGELFF. For the CDR3, the DNA is TGTGCCAGCAGTTACAGGGGGCGAGCCGGGGAGCTGTTTTTT. The chain joins TRBV28 to TRBJ2-2, with 9 bases identical to TRBD1. This CDR3 region has 14 residues. Trimming at V came to 4 bases and at J to 6 bases, leaving 3 bases not matched to a gene. The V gene's germline CDR1 is MDHEN and CDR2 SYDVKM.

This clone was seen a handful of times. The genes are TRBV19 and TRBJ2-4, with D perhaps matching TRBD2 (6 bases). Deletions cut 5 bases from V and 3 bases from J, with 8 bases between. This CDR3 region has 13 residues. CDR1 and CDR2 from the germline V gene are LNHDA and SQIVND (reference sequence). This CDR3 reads CASSPSDKNIQYF. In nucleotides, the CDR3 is TGTGCCAGTAGTCCTAGCGACAAAAACATTCAGTACTTC.

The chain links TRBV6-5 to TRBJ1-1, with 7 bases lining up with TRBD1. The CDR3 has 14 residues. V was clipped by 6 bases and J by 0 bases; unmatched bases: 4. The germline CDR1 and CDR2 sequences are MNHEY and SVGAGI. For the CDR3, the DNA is TGTGCCAGCAGCCCGGGACAGATGAACACTGAAGCTTTCTTT. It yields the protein CASSPGQMNTEAFF.

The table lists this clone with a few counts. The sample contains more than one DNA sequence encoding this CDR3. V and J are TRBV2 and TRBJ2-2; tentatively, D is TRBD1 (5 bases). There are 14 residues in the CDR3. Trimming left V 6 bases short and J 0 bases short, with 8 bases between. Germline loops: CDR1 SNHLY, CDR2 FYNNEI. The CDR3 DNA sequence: TGTGCCAGCAGATTGACAGCGAACACCGGGGAGCTGTTTTTT. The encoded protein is CASRLTANTGELFF.

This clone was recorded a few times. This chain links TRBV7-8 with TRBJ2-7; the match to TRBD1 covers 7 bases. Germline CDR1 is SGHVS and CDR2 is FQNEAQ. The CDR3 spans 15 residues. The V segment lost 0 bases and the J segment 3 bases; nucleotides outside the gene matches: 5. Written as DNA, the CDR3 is TGTGCCAGCAGCTTAGCTGCGACAGGGTTCTACGAGCAGTACTTC. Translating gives CASSLAATGFYEQYF.

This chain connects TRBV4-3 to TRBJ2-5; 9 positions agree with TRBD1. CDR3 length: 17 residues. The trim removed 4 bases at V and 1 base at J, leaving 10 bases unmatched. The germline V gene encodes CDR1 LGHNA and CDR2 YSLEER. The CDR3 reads CASSRGTGYSAQETQYF. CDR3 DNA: TGCGCCAGCAGCCGAGGGACAGGGTACTCTGCCCAAGAGACCCAGTACTTC.

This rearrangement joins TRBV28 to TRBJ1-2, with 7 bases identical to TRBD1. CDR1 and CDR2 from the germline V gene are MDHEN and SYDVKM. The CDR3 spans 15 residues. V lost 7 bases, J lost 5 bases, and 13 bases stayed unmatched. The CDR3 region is CASIRGQRGAYGYTF. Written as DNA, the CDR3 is TGTGCCAGCATCCGGGGACAGAGGGGAGCTTATGGCTACACCTTC.

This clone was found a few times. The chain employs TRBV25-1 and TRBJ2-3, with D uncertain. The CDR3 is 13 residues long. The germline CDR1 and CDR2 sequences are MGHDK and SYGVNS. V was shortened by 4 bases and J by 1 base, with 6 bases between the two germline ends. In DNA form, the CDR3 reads TGTGCCAGCAGTGGTGTCGGCACAGATACGCAGTATTTT. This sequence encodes CASSGVGTDTQYF. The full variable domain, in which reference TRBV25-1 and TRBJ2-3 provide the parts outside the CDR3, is EADIYQTPRYLVIGTGKKITLECSQTMGHDKMYWYQQDPGMELHLIHYSYGVNSTEKGDLSSESTVSRIRTEHFPLTLESARPSHTSQYLCASSGVGTDTQYFGPGTRLTVL.

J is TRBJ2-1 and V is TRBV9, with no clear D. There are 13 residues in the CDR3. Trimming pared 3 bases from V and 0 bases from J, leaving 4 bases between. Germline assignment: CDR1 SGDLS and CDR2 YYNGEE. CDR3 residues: CASSGDSYNEQFF. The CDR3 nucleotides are TGTGCCAGCAGCGGAGACTCCTACAATGAGCAGTTCTTC.

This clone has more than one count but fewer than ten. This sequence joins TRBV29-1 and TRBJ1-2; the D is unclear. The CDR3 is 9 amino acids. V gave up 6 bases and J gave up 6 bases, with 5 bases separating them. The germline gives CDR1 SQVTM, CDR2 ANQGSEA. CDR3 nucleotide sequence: TGCAGCGTCGGGGATGGCTACACCTTC. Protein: CSVGDGYTF.